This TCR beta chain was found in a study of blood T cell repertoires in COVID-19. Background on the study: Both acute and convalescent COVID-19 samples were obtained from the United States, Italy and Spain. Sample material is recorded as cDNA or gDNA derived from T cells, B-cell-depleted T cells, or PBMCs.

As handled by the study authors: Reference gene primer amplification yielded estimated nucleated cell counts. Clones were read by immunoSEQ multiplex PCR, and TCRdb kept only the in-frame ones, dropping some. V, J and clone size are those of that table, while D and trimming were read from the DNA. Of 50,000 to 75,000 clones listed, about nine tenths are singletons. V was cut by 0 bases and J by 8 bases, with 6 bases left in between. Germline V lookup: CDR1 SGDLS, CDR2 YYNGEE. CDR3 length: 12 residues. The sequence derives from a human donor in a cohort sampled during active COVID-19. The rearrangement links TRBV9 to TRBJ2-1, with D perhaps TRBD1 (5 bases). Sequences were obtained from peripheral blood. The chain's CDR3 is CASSVEGYEQFF. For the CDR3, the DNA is TGTGCCAGCAGCGTAGAGGGGTATGAGCAGTTCTTC.